The 2 T cell receptor beta chains reported below all come from one sample, sequenced in a study of blood T cell repertoires in COVID-19. The protocol was immunoSEQ multiplex PCR, while the TCRdb copy is restricted to in-frame clones and leaves out a portion. The table includes approximately 260,000 clones, roughly four fifths detected once. Material: PBMCs or T cells enriched from blood (not recorded which). The receptor source for this set is a man aged 25-45 years with acute COVID-19.

This sequence joins TRBV28 and TRBJ1-2; no clear D gene. The CDR3 is made up of 14 amino acids. Germline V gene data show CDR1 as MDHEN and CDR2 as SYDVKM. V dropped 5 bases and J dropped 4 bases, with 14 bases sitting between them. The CDR3 DNA is TGTGCCAGCAGTCTACGAACCCAAGCCTATGGCTACACCTTC. It encodes CASSLRTQAYGYTF.

The genes are TRBV27 and TRBJ1-2, with D unclear. From germline, CDR1 is MNHEY and CDR2 SMNVEV (reference sequence). The CDR3 consists of 16 residues. V gave up 2 bases and J gave up 4 bases, with 17 bases separating them. CDR3 coding DNA: TGTGCCAGCAGTTTACGACCCTGGGCCGGAGGCTATGGCTACACCTTC. Its protein product is CASSLRPWAGGYGYTF.